One sample yielded the 20 T cell receptor beta chains listed below, sequenced in a study of T cells in localized non-small cell lung cancer (dated by TCRdb to the early 2020s). The library was built by means of the immunoSEQ multiplex PCR assay. Drawn from immuneACCESS, this table holds only the in-frame rearrangements with V and J called that TCRdb kept. Clones are partly lost; checked studies trace under half to an unresolved V gene and leave the rest unexplained. A total of tens of thousands of clones appear in this sample, around 86% of them only once. Over 6% of the sample is in the top ten clones. The input for sequencing was peripheral blood, taken before any cancer treatment. The receptors derive from a woman aged 18 to 55 with stage III lung adenocarcinoma.

This clone was seen a few times. This sequence joins TRBV6-5 and TRBJ1-6, with TRBD1 as a possible D gene (6 bases). The germline CDR1 and CDR2 sequences are MNHEY and SVGAGI. Between the trimmed V and J ends, which lost 6 bases and 6 bases, there was a span of 9 bases. The CDR3 sequence is 13 residues long. CDR3 in DNA: TGTGCCAGCAGGGACAGCTTTAATTCACCCCTCCACTTT. Encoded protein: CASRDSFNSPLHF.

This chain connects TRBV15 to TRBJ1-1; D is possibly TRBD1 (5 bases). The V gene lost 0 bases and the J gene lost 5 bases, with 13 bases spanning the gap. Germline CDR1 LNHNV, CDR2 YYDKDF (reference sequence). This CDR3 contains 15 residues. CDR3 coding DNA: TGTGCCACCAGCAGAGATAGGGCGGAGGGGACTGAAGCTTTCTTT. This sequence encodes CATSRDRAEGTEAFF.

The V call is TRBV10-1, the J call TRBJ1-1; D might be TRBD1 (5 bases). V lost 0 bases and J lost 5, with 10 bases in between. Germline-derived CDR1 and CDR2 are WNHNN and SYGVQD (reference sequence). The CDR3 is 14 residues long. CDR3 region: CASSESGQKTEAFF. CDR3 nucleotide sequence: TGCGCCAGCAGTGAGTCCGGACAAAAGACTGAAGCTTTCTTT.

The gene calls are TRBV18 and TRBJ1-6; the D is unclear. Deletions cut 6 bases from V and 6 bases from J, with 15 bases between. CDR1 and CDR2 from the germline V gene are KGHSH and LQKENI. The CDR3 is made up of 15 amino acids. CDR3 sequence reads: CASSPQTDPNSPLHF. The CDR3 DNA reads as TGTGCCAGCTCGCCTCAGACGGACCCTAATTCACCCCTCCACTTT. The variable domain in full, with the rest retrieved from reference TRBV18 and TRBJ1-6, is NAGVMQNPRHLVRRRGQEARLRCSPMKGHSHVYWYRQLPEEGLKFMVYLQKENIIDESGMPKERFSAEFPKEGPSILRIQQVVRGDSAAYFCASSPQTDPNSPLHFGNGTRLTVT.

In its sample, this clone was seen once. The rearrangement uses TRBV7-8 and TRBJ1-5; D gene uncertain. Germline CDR1 is SGHVS and CDR2 is FQNEAQ. This CDR3 contains 14 residues. Deletions cut 5 bases from V and 2 bases from J, with 10 bases between. Here the CDR3 reads CASSPSNRNQPQHF. The CDR3 DNA is TGTGCCAGCAGCCCCTCGAACCGCAATCAGCCCCAGCATTTT.

This chain's CDR3 is CASSESSGGVGEQFF. CDR3 nucleotide sequence: TGTGCCAGCAGTGAATCTAGCGGGGGGGTTGGTGAGCAGTTCTTC. The chain is built from TRBV2 and TRBJ2-1; 12 bases map to TRBD2. Looked up from germline, CDR1 is SNHLY and CDR2 is FYNNEI. CDR3 length: 15 amino acids. Trimming at V came to 2 bases and at J to 9 bases, leaving 5 bases not matched to a gene.

As to this clone: The junction does not match germline at one end; this may be a read error. The rearrangement links TRBV7-9 to TRBJ1-4, with TRBD1 matching over 7 bases. The CDR3 contains 15 residues. Per the germline V gene, CDR1 is SEHNR and CDR2 is FQNEAQ (reference sequence). CDR3 sequence reads: CASSLDDRVNEKLFF. Here the CDR3 DNA reads TGTGCCAGCAGTTTAGACGACAGGGTTAATGAAAAACTGTTTTTT.

This sequence joins TRBV29-1 and TRBJ2-7; 8 positions agree with TRBD1. The V gene end was trimmed by 3 bases and the J gene end by 6 bases; junction bases not matched to a gene: 7. CDR1 SQVTM and CDR2 ANQGSEA come from the germline V gene. The CDR3 has 13 amino acids. CDR3 nucleotide sequence: TGCAGCGTTGACTCGCAGGGGGCGGGCGAGCAGTACTTC. Translated, it gives CSVDSQGAGEQYF.

CDR3: CASSTRLHQLYEQYF. DNA for the CDR3: TGTGCCAGCAGCACCCGACTCCATCAACTCTACGAGCAGTACTTC. The chain carries TRBV7-2 and TRBJ2-7; D unclear. V was trimmed by 5 bases and J by 3 bases, leaving 17 bases between them. CDR3 size: 15 residues. Germline V CDR1 and CDR2: SGHTA, FQGNSA.

V usage is TRBV11-2 and J usage is TRBJ2-1; 8 bases fit TRBD2. Germline CDR1 reads SGHAT; CDR2 reads FQNNGV. The CDR3 consists of 12 residues. V was pared by 1 base and J by 15 bases, with 5 bases of the junction left unmatched. This chain's CDR3 is CASSLGREGRFF. The CDR3 DNA is TGTGCCAGCAGCTTAGGTCGGGAGGGGAGGTTCTTC. The full variable domain, in which reference TRBV11-2 and TRBJ2-1 provide the parts outside the CDR3, is EAGVAQSPRYKIIEKRQSVAFWCNPISGHATLYWYQQILGQGPKLLIQFQNNGVVDDSQLPKDRFSAERLKGVDSTLKIQPAKLEDSAVYLCASSLGREGRFFGPGTRLTVL.

The J gene is TRBJ2-7, the V gene TRBV5-1; unclear D gene. Germline V gene sequence: CDR1 SGHRS, CDR2 YFSETQ. With 4 bases removed from V and 0 bases from J, the gap between germline ends came to 11 bases. The CDR3 extends over 14 amino acids. CDR3 in amino acids: CASSLRTSSYEQYF. The CDR3 coding sequence is TGCGCCAGCAGCCTCCGGACGAGCTCCTACGAGCAGTACTTC.

This chain uses TRBV5-6 with TRBJ2-7; 8 bases are a match to TRBD1. CDR3 length: 13 residues. V was clipped by 3 bases and J by 7 bases; unmatched bases: 6. Germline V gives CDR1 SGHDT, CDR2 YYEEEE. The CDR3: CASSSQGAWEQYF. In DNA form, the CDR3 reads TGTGCCAGCAGCTCGCAGGGGGCCTGGGAGCAGTACTTC.

The rearrangement links TRBV4-1 to TRBJ2-1, with D unclear. From germline, CDR1 is MGHRA and CDR2 YSYEKL. There are 18 residues in the CDR3. Deletions cut 1 base from V and 4 bases from J, with 20 bases between. CDR3 residues: CASSQVDMGFSLYNEQFF. The DNA for the CDR3 is TGCGCCAGCAGCCAAGTCGACATGGGATTCAGCTTGTACAATGAGCAGTTCTTC.

The J gene is TRBJ2-5, the V gene TRBV9; the match to TRBD2 covers 8 bases. Losses at the gene ends were 3 bases for V and 2 bases for J; bases not matched to a gene: 3. This CDR3 contains 14 residues. CDR1 SGDLS and CDR2 YYNGEE come from the germline V gene. The CDR3 spells CASSAAGGQETQYF. CDR3 DNA: TGTGCCAGCAGCGCCGCGGGGGGTCAAGAGACCCAGTACTTC.

V is TRBV6-6 and J is TRBJ1-1; weak D call: TRBD1 (5 bases). Looked up from germline, CDR1 is MNHNY and CDR2 is SVGAGI (reference sequence). Trimming removed 0 bases from V and 1 base from J, with 6 bases in between. The CDR3 loop spans 14 amino acids. The CDR3: CASSYSGGNTEAFF. The CDR3 DNA reads TGTGCCAGCAGTTACTCGGGGGGGAACACTGAAGCTTTCTTT.

The V gene is TRBV5-1, the J gene TRBJ1-4; D gene ambiguous. CDR3 length equals 15 residues. The V and J ends lost 1 base and 0 bases respectively, with 7 bases between them. From germline, CDR1 is SGHRS and CDR2 YFSETQ. The CDR3 is CASSLSGATNEKLFF. The CDR3 coding sequence is TGCGCCAGCAGCTTGTCTGGGGCAACTAATGAAAAACTGTTTTTT.

J is TRBJ2-7 and V is TRBV5-4; possibly TRBD1 or TRBD2 for D (5 bases each). Trimming shortened V by 1 base and J by 6 bases, and 20 bases separated the two germline ends. The CDR3 loop spans 16 amino acids. The germline V gene has CDR1 SGHNT and CDR2 YYREEE (reference sequence). In DNA, the CDR3 is TGTGCCAGCAGCTTGATCGGAACAGGCCGGGGCGGCGAGCAGTACTTC. Translated, it gives CASSLIGTGRGGEQYF.

The chain recombines TRBV19 with TRBJ1-2; possibly TRBD1 for D (5 bases). The CDR3 is made up of 16 amino acids. The V end was cut by 6 bases, the J end by 6 bases, with 23 bases between. Per germline, CDR1 LNHDA and CDR2 SQIVND (reference sequence). CDR3 in amino acids: CASRARRTPGMDGYTF. CDR3 nucleotide sequence: TGTGCCAGTAGAGCCCGGCGGACACCAGGGATGGATGGCTACACCTTC.

The rearrangement uses TRBV7-2 and TRBJ2-7; the D gene is possibly TRBD1 (8 bases). V lost 5 bases, J lost 6 bases, and 20 bases lay in between. The germline gives CDR1 SGHTA, CDR2 FQGNSA. This CDR3 is 15 amino acids long. The CDR3 DNA reads TGTGCCAGCAGCCCCACAGGGGGGGCTACCCTCGAGCAGTACTTC. As protein: CASSPTGGATLEQYF.

V and J are TRBV5-1 and TRBJ1-2; 9 nucleotides align to TRBD1. CDR1 and CDR2 from the germline V gene are SGHRS and YFSETQ. V trimming: 4 bases; J trimming: 6 bases; junction bases outside the gene matches: 4. The CDR3 has 13 amino acids. DNA of the CDR3: TGCGCCAGCAGCATTGGGACAGGGAATGGCTACACCTTC. Its translation is CASSIGTGNGYTF.